Listed here are 26 T cell receptor beta chains from one sample, sequenced in a study of cytomegalovirus exposure and HLA in healthy donors. The primer mix had 60 Vbeta and 13 Jbeta primers. The protocol was immunoSEQ multiplex PCR, while the TCRdb copy is restricted to in-frame clones and leaves out a portion. The sample shows around 99,000 clones, 82% of them seen only once. Sequencing was done on a sample of PBMCs. All receptors derive from a man in his thirties or forties in good health and CMV-seropositive.

The chain employs TRBV9 and TRBJ2-3; TRBD1 matches at 7 bases. The CDR3 covers 15 residues. With 6 bases clipped from V and 0 bases from J, the junction kept 7 bases outside the gene matches. Germline V lookup: CDR1 SGDLS, CDR2 YYNGEE. CDR3 amino acids: CASTFPGQSTDTQYF. The CDR3 DNA sequence: TGTGCCAGCACCTTCCCGGGACAGAGCACAGATACGCAGTATTTT.

The V call is TRBV7-9, the J call TRBJ1-2; 9 bases map to TRBD1. The length of the CDR3 is 13 residues. V dropped 5 bases and J dropped 8; count of bases not matched to a gene: 6. CDR1 is SEHNR, CDR2 FQNEAQ, per germline (reference sequence). CDR3 in DNA: TGTGCCAGCAGCCCCCGACAGGGGGAGGGCTACACCTTC. Translation gives CASSPRQGEGYTF.

The V gene is TRBV7-8, the J gene TRBJ2-7; possible D gene TRBD2, 6 bases. CDR1 is SGHVS, CDR2 FQNEAQ, per germline. V was pared by 1 base and J by 5 bases, with 15 bases between. This CDR3 has 15 residues. Here the CDR3 reads CASSLEAREVDEQYF. DNA of the CDR3: TGTGCCAGCAGCTTAGAGGCCAGGGAGGTGGACGAGCAGTACTTC.

The chain links TRBV14 to TRBJ2-5; the match to TRBD2 covers 8 bases. The germline CDR1 and CDR2 sequences are SGHDN and FVKESK. The junction had 4 bases not matched to a gene; V was cut back by 1 base and J by 6 bases. The CDR3 is made up of 14 amino acids. CDR3 bases: TGTGCCAGCAGCCAAGCGGGGGGGCGTCAGACCCAGTACTTC. Its protein product is CASSQAGGRQTQYF.

The gene calls are TRBV4-1 and TRBJ2-5; 7 bases align to TRBD2. V trimming: 1 base; J trimming: 5 bases; junction bases outside the gene matches: 7. Germline V gene data show CDR1 as MGHRA and CDR2 as YSYEKL. The CDR3 is 15 amino acids. The CDR3 is CASSQVGLVGETQYF. CDR3 DNA sequence: TGCGCCAGCAGCCAAGTCGGACTAGTTGGGGAGACCCAGTACTTC.

The chain links TRBV6-1 to TRBJ1-1; 8 bases fit TRBD1. This CDR3 is built from 13 residues. The germline gives CDR1 MNHNS, CDR2 SASEGT. V lost 3 bases and J lost 3; bases outside the gene matches: 0. The CDR3 region is CASSDRGHTEAFF. In DNA form, the CDR3 reads TGTGCCAGCAGTGACAGGGGGCACACTGAAGCTTTCTTT.

The CDR3 sequence is CASSESGGVGYTF. As DNA, the CDR3 is TGTGCCAGCAGTGAATCTGGGGGGGTCGGCTACACCTTC. The chain has TRBV6-1 and TRBJ1-2; possible D gene TRBD1, 5 bases. CDR3 length: 13 amino acids. Germline V gene data show CDR1 as MNHNS and CDR2 as SASEGT. V was pared by 2 bases and J by 8 bases, with 12 bases between.

Of note for this clone: The same CDR3 also results from other DNA sequences found in this sample. The chain links TRBV5-1 to TRBJ1-2, with a possible D match to TRBD1 (6 bases). CDR1 is SGHRS, CDR2 YFSETQ, per germline. This CDR3 contains 13 residues. Trimming pared 3 bases from V and 1 base from J, leaving 7 bases between. CDR3 coding DNA: TGCGCCAGCAGCTCGGACAGTAACTATGGCTACACCTTC. Its protein is CASSSDSNYGYTF.

The chain employs TRBV5-1 and TRBJ2-1; the D is unclear. Germline V gene sequence: CDR1 SGHRS, CDR2 YFSETQ. Trimming took 2 bases from V and 0 from J, leaving 9 bases between them. The CDR3 is 15 residues long. The CDR3 DNA is TGCGCCAGCAGCTTTGATTCCAGCTCCTACAATGAGCAGTTCTTC. This encodes CASSFDSSSYNEQFF.

J is TRBJ2-7 and V is TRBV7-9; D might be TRBD1 (5 bases). The CDR3 is 13 amino acids. Germline V gives CDR1 SEHNR, CDR2 FQNEAQ (reference sequence). Trimming left V 4 bases short and J 1 base short, with 8 bases between. The CDR3 sequence is CASSSRQSYEQYF. CDR3 sequence (DNA): TGTGCCAGCAGCTCTCGACAGTCCTACGAGCAGTACTTC. Using reference TRBV7-9 and TRBJ2-7 for the parts outside the CDR3, the full variable domain is DTGVSQNPRHKITKRGQNVTFRCDPISEHNRLYWYRQTLGQGPEFLTYFQNEAQLEKSRLLSDRFSAERPKGSFSTLEIQRTEQGDSAMYLCASSSRQSYEQYFGPGTRLTVT.

On this clone itself: This is likely a read error, given that the CDR3 carries no conserved phenylalanine or tryptophan at its end. The limits of the CDR3 on the DNA are not certain, so only TCRdb's listed CDR3 is given. The chain is built from TRBV6-1 and TRBJ2-3; TRBD2 reflects the table's D call only, with no check against the DNA. Germline assignment: CDR1 MNHNS and CDR2 SASEGT. The CDR3 region is 13 residues in length, termini included. CDR3 in amino acids: CASSEFNSGGSTL.

This chain links TRBV2 with TRBJ2-6, with D possibly TRBD2 on 5 matching bases. Trimming removed 8 bases at V and 1 base at J, with 12 bases between. CDR3 size: 15 residues. From germline, CDR1 is SNHLY and CDR2 FYNNEI. CDR3 DNA: TGTGCCAGCCGAGGCGGGTTGTCTGGGGCCAACGTCCTGACTTTC. This encodes CASRGGLSGANVLTF.

This clone appeared a few times. The DNA for the CDR3 is TGTGCCAGCTCACTCGGGACAACTAATGAAAAACTGTTTTTT. Amino acid sequence: CASSLGTTNEKLFF. V is TRBV18 and J is TRBJ1-4; no reliable D call. The V and J ends lost 4 bases and 0 bases respectively, with 6 bases between them. Germline lookup yields CDR1 KGHSH and CDR2 LQKENI. The CDR3 sequence is 14 residues long.

The chain has TRBV27 and TRBJ1-1; TRBD1 matches at 8 bases. This CDR3 contains 13 residues. The junction had 4 bases not matched to a gene; V was cut back by 6 bases and J by 4 bases. Germline V lookup: CDR1 MNHEY, CDR2 SMNVEV (reference sequence). The DNA for the CDR3 is TGTGCCAGCAGCTTGACAGGGGCCACTGAAGCTTTCTTT. Residues: CASSLTGATEAFF.

V and J are TRBV13 and TRBJ2-5; TRBD1 agrees at 10 bases. The J call may not be correct, given that the DNA end is closer to TRBJ2-7. The CDR3 totals 15 residues. Germline CDR1 is PRHDT and CDR2 is FYEKMQ (reference sequence). The CDR3 region has the DNA TGTGCCAGCAGCGCCCCCGGGACAGGGGCTTACGAGCAGTACTTC. It translates to CASSAPGTGAYEQYF.

This chain joins TRBV27 and TRBJ2-7, with D unclear. Germline V gives CDR1 MNHEY, CDR2 SMNVEV (reference sequence). V lost 4 bases, J lost 0 bases, and 13 bases lay in between. The CDR3 has 15 amino acids. The CDR3 nucleotides are TGTGCCAGCAGTTCTCGAGGTACGACCTCCTACGAGCAGTACTTC. Its protein is CASSSRGTTSYEQYF.

The genes are TRBV27 and TRBJ1-4; possible D gene TRBD1, 6 bases. Trimming shortened V by 3 bases and J by 2 bases, and 13 bases separated the two germline ends. This CDR3 has 16 residues. The germline V gene encodes CDR1 MNHEY and CDR2 SMNVEV (reference sequence). The CDR3 sequence: CASSLGRGATNEKLFF. CDR3 coding DNA: TGTGCCAGCAGTTTGGGCAGGGGAGCTACTAATGAAAAACTGTTTTTT. Complete variable domain (other parts from reference TRBV27 and TRBJ1-4): EAQVTQNPRYLITVTGKKLTVTCSQNMNHEYMSWYRQDPGLGLRQIYYSMNVEVTDKGDVPEGYKVSRKEKRNFPLILESPSPNQTSLYFCASSLGRGATNEKLFFGSGTQLSVL.

This chain links TRBV5-1 with TRBJ2-2; tentatively, D is TRBD1 (5 bases). The germline gives CDR1 SGHRS, CDR2 YFSETQ. V lost 2 bases and J lost 6, with 17 bases in between. The CDR3 runs 16 residues. CDR3 sequence reads: CASSFWTPQKAGELFF. In DNA form, the CDR3 reads TGCGCCAGCAGCTTTTGGACACCACAGAAGGCCGGGGAGCTGTTTTTT. Filled out from reference TRBV5-1 and TRBJ2-2, the complete variable domain reads KAGVTQTPRYLIKTRGQQVTLSCSPISGHRSVSWYQQTPGQGLQFLFEYFSETQRNKGNFPGRFSGRQFSNSRSEMNVSTLELGDSALYLCASSFWTPQKAGELFFGEGSRLTVL.

V gene TRBV5-6 combines with J gene TRBJ2-5; D ambiguous. From germline, CDR1 is SGHDT and CDR2 YYEEEE. The CDR3 totals 14 residues. Trimming took off 2 bases at V and 1 base at J, with 9 bases between the two ends. The DNA for the CDR3 is TGTGCCAGCAGCTTACCCGACACCCAAGAGACCCAGTACTTC. It yields the protein CASSLPDTQETQYF.

This clone has more than one count but fewer than ten. V and J are TRBV23-1 and TRBJ1-1, with TRBD1 identical over 9 bases. TRBV23-1 qualifies as an ORF whose function is uncertain. The CDR3 runs 14 residues. The V and J ends lost 6 bases and 3 bases, in that order; junction bases with no gene match: 5. CDR3 nucleotide sequence: TGCGCCAGCAGCCGGGACAGGGCCCACACTGAAGCTTTCTTT. Its translation is CASSRDRAHTEAFF.

The chain links TRBV5-4 to TRBJ1-5; a possible D gene is TRBD1 (6 bases). Looked up from germline, CDR1 is SGHNT and CDR2 is YYREEE (reference sequence). The CDR3 sequence is 15 residues long. Trimming took 3 bases from V and 3 from J, leaving 13 bases between them. The CDR3 region has the DNA TGTGCCAGCAGCTCAATAGACAGGCCCAATCAGCCCCAGCATTTT. It translates to CASSSIDRPNQPQHF.

The chain recombines TRBV7-2 with TRBJ2-1; D unclear. The germline V and J ends were trimmed by 6 bases and 9 bases, with 12 bases remaining between them. Germline V CDR1 and CDR2: SGHTA, FQGNSA. CDR3 length: 12 amino acids. Written as DNA, the CDR3 is TGTGCCAGCAGTGTAGTCTTTGGTGAGCAGTTCTTC. It encodes CASSVVFGEQFF.

This clone was seen a handful of times. CDR3 bases: TGTGCCAGCAGCTTAGCGCTACCAGCGGATGAGCAGTTCTTC. Translating it yields CASSLALPADEQFF. This chain links TRBV7-2 with TRBJ2-1; D is perhaps TRBD2 (5 bases). In germline, CDR1 is SGHTA, CDR2 FQGNSA. Trimming removed 0 bases at V and 8 bases at J, with 11 bases between. CDR3 size: 14 residues.

This chain uses TRBV7-2 with TRBJ1-2; D unclear. The CDR3 is 14 amino acids. Germline-derived CDR1 and CDR2 are SGHTA and FQGNSA. Trimming shortened V by 0 bases and J by 0 bases, and 5 bases separated the two germline ends. The CDR3 region has the DNA TGTGCCAGCAGCTTAGCCCGTCCTAACTATGGCTACACCTTC. Its protein product is CASSLARPNYGYTF.

The J gene is TRBJ1-1, the V gene TRBV19; D is undetermined. The germline CDR1 and CDR2 sequences are LNHDA and SQIVND (reference sequence). The CDR3 has 13 amino acids. The V end was cut by 10 bases, the J end by 1 base, with 13 bases between. The CDR3: CATLNRGNTEAFF. The CDR3 DNA reads TGTGCCACCCTCAACCGAGGGAACACTGAAGCTTTCTTT.

The rearrangement links TRBV4-1 to TRBJ1-6; TRBD1 matches 10 bases. The J segment lost 4 bases and the V segment lost 6 bases, leaving 3 bases of the junction unmatched. There are 15 residues in the CDR3. Germline V gives CDR1 MGHRA, CDR2 YSYEKL. The CDR3 DNA is TGCGCCAGCAGACGACAGGGGGCTTATAATTCACCCCTCCACTTT. This gives the protein CASRRQGAYNSPLHF.